This TCR beta chain is from a study of blood T cell repertoires in COVID-19. On the study more broadly: The samples span acute and convalescent COVID-19 from the United States, Italy and Spain. The analysed material was cDNA or gDNA that came from T cells, B-cell-depleted T cells, or PBMCs.

Methods used by the authors: From reference gene primer amplification, estimates of nucleated cell counts were derived. Sequenced by immunoSEQ multiplex PCR; TCRdb stores in-frame clones only, minus some. The V and J calls and clone size come from that table; D and trimming were worked out from the DNA. The data contain 200,000 to 300,000 clones, around 81% of them singletons. Enrollment of patients from Seattle took place during active infection, with longitudinal follow-up. Sequencing was performed on peripheral blood. This TCR was recovered from a woman at least 80 years old with COVID-19, enrolled during active disease.

CDR3 DNA sequence: TGTGCCAGCAGTGTATATCCCCTGGAGTCAGATACGCAGTATTTT. It codes for CASSVYPLESDTQYF. The chain has TRBV2 and TRBJ2-3; no firm D call. The CDR3 sequence is 15 residues long. The V and J ends lost 4 bases and 4 bases respectively, with 15 bases between them. CDR1 SNHLY and CDR2 FYNNEI come from the germline V gene. The full variable domain, in which reference TRBV2 and TRBJ2-3 provide the parts outside the CDR3, is EPEVTQTPSHQVTQMGQEVILRCVPISNHLYFYWYRQILGQKVEFLVSFYNNEISEKSEIFDDQFSVERPDGSNFTLKIRSTKLEDSAMYFCASSVYPLESDTQYFGPGTRLTVL.